Below, 30 T cell receptor beta chains from the same sample are listed, as sequenced in a study of Ad26.COV2.S vaccination and SARS-CoV-2 variants. Regarding treatment: over 15 received Ad26.COV2.S at low or high dose, single or two shots; about five received placebo; per-sample allocation not given. The investigators took samples on day 63 after the first vaccine or placebo injection. Data came from immunoSEQ multiplex PCR; TCRdb stores just in-frame clones and leaves some out. The top ten hold more than 3% of the sample, which has fewer than 400,000 clones, roughly nine tenths seen once. This specimen consisted of peripheral blood, obtained in a trial of Ad26.COV2.S vaccine versus placebo. The receptor set was obtained from a person aged 18-60 years who received the Ad26.COV2.S COVID-19 vaccine or a placebo.

The chain has TRBV18 and TRBJ1-3, with a tentative D call TRBD1 (6 bases). The V end lost 3 bases, the J end lost 0 bases, and 9 bases lay between the germline ends. Germline V CDR1 and CDR2: KGHSH, LQKENI. The CDR3 runs to 15 residues. This CDR3 reads CASSPGQVSGNTIYF. CDR3 nucleotide sequence: TGTGCCAGCTCACCGGGACAAGTCTCTGGAAACACCATATATTTT.

The chain carries TRBV6-5 and TRBJ1-1, with TRBD1 as a possible D gene (5 bases). CDR3 size: 14 residues. The germline V gene encodes CDR1 MNHEY and CDR2 SVGAGI. V was shortened by 0 bases and J by 5 bases, with 10 bases between the two germline ends. The CDR3 sequence is CASSYSGDGTEAFF. In DNA, the CDR3 is TGTGCCAGCAGTTACTCAGGGGATGGGACTGAAGCTTTCTTT.

The V and J genes are TRBV4-1 and TRBJ2-7, with 7 bases that match TRBD1. The CDR3 totals 14 residues. J lost 2 bases, V lost 3 bases, and 4 bases had no gene match. Germline V CDR1 and CDR2: MGHRA, YSYEKL. The CDR3 is CASSHETGTYEQYF. The CDR3 nucleotides read TGCGCCAGCAGCCACGAGACAGGGACCTACGAGCAGTACTTC.

This chain links TRBV6-1 with TRBJ2-2; D gene uncertain. The CDR3 is 13 residues long. Trimming removed 1 base from V and 9 bases from J, with 9 bases in between. CDR1 and CDR2 from the germline V gene are MNHNS and SASEGT. This CDR3 reads CASSEVDSRELFF. The CDR3 region has the DNA TGTGCCAGCAGTGAAGTAGATAGCAGGGAGCTGTTTTTT.

The V and J genes are TRBV19 and TRBJ2-1; D is unresolved. V lost 8 bases to trimming and J lost 8 bases, with 13 bases between them. The CDR3 spans 12 residues. The germline gives CDR1 LNHDA, CDR2 SQIVND (reference sequence). The CDR3 sequence: CASRRTVDEQFF. Written as DNA, the CDR3 is TGTGCCAGTCGCCGGACGGTCGATGAGCAGTTCTTC.

The genes are TRBV19 and TRBJ1-2; 10 bases line up with TRBD1. CDR3 length: 17 residues. Germline values: CDR1 LNHDA, CDR2 SQIVND (reference sequence). The V segment lost 1 base and the J segment 2 bases; nucleotides outside the gene matches: 7. CDR3 DNA sequence: TGTGCCAGTAGTATAGTGGGGACAGGGGCGACCAACTATGGCTACACCTTC. Translation gives CASSIVGTGATNYGYTF. The whole variable domain, remainder taken from reference TRBV19 and TRBJ1-2, is DGGITQSPKYLFRKEGQNVTLSCEQNLNHDAMYWYRQDPGQGLRLIYYSQIVNDFQKGDIAEGYSVSREKKESFPLTVTSAQKNPTAFYLCASSIVGTGATNYGYTFGSGTRLTVV.

On this clone itself: Other DNA sequences within the sample encode an identical CDR3. The V and J genes are TRBV19 and TRBJ2-3; D possibly matches TRBD1 or TRBD2 (5 bases each). CDR1 and CDR2 (germline): LNHDA, SQIVND (reference sequence). Trimming left V 3 bases short and J 2 bases short, with 12 bases between. This CDR3 has 15 residues. The CDR3 sequence is CASSMGRGLTDTQYF. CDR3 coding DNA: TGTGCCAGTAGTATGGGTCGGGGCCTCACAGATACGCAGTATTTT.

This chain connects TRBV30 to TRBJ1-5; D gene unclear. The CDR3 length is 13 residues. CDR1 GTSNPN and CDR2 SVGIG come from the germline V gene (reference sequence). V lost 5 bases, J lost 5 bases, and 13 bases lay in between. CDR3 nucleotide sequence: TGTGCCTGGGCACAGAGGATCCATCAGCCCCAGCATTTT. Its translation is CAWAQRIHQPQHF. Looking up the rest from reference TRBV30 and TRBJ1-5 gives the full variable domain: SQTIHQWPATLVQPVGSPLSLECTVEGTSNPNLYWYRQAAGRGLQLLFYSVGIGQISSEVPQNLSASRPQDRQFILSSKKLLLSDSGFYLCAWAQRIHQPQHFGDGTRLSIL.

In its sample, this clone was seen once. For the CDR3, the DNA is TGTGCCAGCAGCGTGACTAGCGGGGGGATAAATGAGCAGTTCTTC. The encoded protein is CASSVTSGGINEQFF. This chain joins TRBV9 and TRBJ2-1; 13 positions match TRBD2. J was trimmed by 7 bases and V by 2 bases; bases with no gene match: 3. Germline V lookup: CDR1 SGDLS, CDR2 YYNGEE. The CDR3 is 15 amino acids.

A single count supports this clone. V gene TRBV6-5 combines with J gene TRBJ2-7; maybe TRBD2 (5 bases). The ends were cut back, 5 bases at V and 0 bases at J, with 8 bases in the middle. Germline CDR1 and CDR2: MNHEY and SVGAGI. This CDR3 region has 13 residues. In nucleotides, the CDR3 is TGTGCCAGCAGTACGACTAACTCCTACGAGCAGTACTTC. Protein product: CASSTTNSYEQYF.

The V gene is TRBV15, the J gene TRBJ1-1; D is undetermined. CDR1 and CDR2 from the germline V gene are LNHNV and YYDKDF (reference sequence). V was trimmed by 0 bases and J by 4 bases, leaving 12 bases between them. CDR3 length: 15 amino acids. Here the CDR3 reads CATSRDTEAGTEAFF. The CDR3, as DNA: TGTGCCACCAGCAGAGATACGGAGGCGGGCACTGAAGCTTTCTTT.

The rearrangement joins TRBV3-1 (or the pseudogene TRBV3-2) to TRBJ2-7; 7 nucleotides match TRBD2. V trimming: 1 base; J trimming: 2 bases; junction bases outside the gene matches: 2. Germline V gene data show CDR1 as LGHDT and CDR2 as YNNKEL (reference sequence). The CDR3 extends over 14 amino acids. The CDR3 DNA reads as TGTGCCAGCAGCCAAGCCGGACTAGCCTACGAGCAGTACTTC. The encoded protein is CASSQAGLAYEQYF.

The V gene is TRBV10-1, the J gene TRBJ1-2, with D uncertain. Trimming shortened V by 3 bases and J by 4 bases, and 9 bases separated the two germline ends. There are 13 residues in the CDR3. Germline CDR1 and CDR2: WNHNN and SYGVQD (reference sequence). The CDR3 sequence: CASSDSRLYGYTF. Written as DNA, the CDR3 is TGCGCCAGCAGTGACAGTAGGCTCTATGGCTACACCTTC.

V usage is TRBV27 and J usage is TRBJ1-1; the D gene is possibly TRBD1 (6 bases). V gave up 5 bases and J gave up 1 base, with 11 bases separating them. Germline V gene sequence: CDR1 MNHEY, CDR2 SMNVEV (reference sequence). This CDR3 is 14 amino acids long. The CDR3 loop reads CASSIQGANTEAFF. Written as DNA, the CDR3 is TGTGCCAGCAGTATACAGGGCGCGAACACTGAAGCTTTCTTT.

The chain combines TRBV2 with TRBJ2-1; D remains ambiguous. CDR1 is SNHLY, CDR2 FYNNEI, per germline. Trimming pared 8 bases from V and 10 bases from J, leaving 12 bases between. The CDR3 covers 11 residues. The CDR3 sequence: CASVGYSEQFF. CDR3 sequence (DNA): TGTGCCAGCGTGGGGTATTCCGAGCAGTTCTTC. Full variable domain (missing parts from reference TRBV2 and TRBJ2-1): EPEVTQTPSHQVTQMGQEVILRCVPISNHLYFYWYRQILGQKVEFLVSFYNNEISEKSEIFDDQFSVERPDGSNFTLKIRSTKLEDSAMYFCASVGYSEQFFGPGTRLTVL.

In regard to this clone: The same CDR3 also results from other DNA sequences found in this sample. This CDR3 is CASSQGWGNQPQHF. CDR3 nucleotide sequence: TGTGCCAGCAGCCAAGGGTGGGGGAATCAGCCCCAGCATTTT. This sequence joins TRBV3-1 (or the pseudogene TRBV3-2) and TRBJ1-5; D might be TRBD1 (5 bases). Germline V CDR1 and CDR2: LGHDT, YNNKEL (reference sequence). This CDR3 is 14 amino acids long. The V end was cut by 1 base, the J end by 4 bases, with 8 bases between.

The chain employs TRBV7-9 and TRBJ2-7, with a weak D call TRBD2 (7 bases). This CDR3 has 15 residues. Germline loops: CDR1 SEHNR, CDR2 FQNEAQ (reference sequence). Trimming removed 7 bases from V and 0 bases from J, with 16 bases in between. CDR3 residues: CASKRGEGSSYEQYF. The DNA for the CDR3 is TGTGCCAGCAAGAGGGGGGAGGGAAGCTCCTACGAGCAGTACTTC.

In its sample, this clone was seen a few times. The chain links TRBV2 to TRBJ1-2, with 7 bases that match TRBD1. The V gene's germline CDR1 is SNHLY and CDR2 FYNNEI. The length of the CDR3 is 15 residues. After removal of 5 bases from V and 2 bases from J, the junction contained 8 bases not matched to a gene. The CDR3 protein is CASSPLDRVNYGYTF. In DNA form, the CDR3 reads TGTGCCAGCAGTCCCCTCGACAGGGTGAACTATGGCTACACCTTC.

The CDR3 DNA sequence: TGCAGCGTTGGAATGAAGATAGGGGTCGAGCAGTACTTC. Protein sequence: CSVGMKIGVEQYF. V gene TRBV29-1 combines with J gene TRBJ2-7, with TRBD1 as a possible D gene (5 bases). CDR3 length equals 13 residues. V was pared by 4 bases and J by 6 bases, with 16 bases between. CDR1 is SQVTM and CDR2 is ANQGSEA in the germline V gene.

This sequence joins TRBV5-1 and TRBJ2-2, with no clear D. CDR1 and CDR2 (germline): SGHRS, YFSETQ. The CDR3 is 15 amino acids. Trimming left V 5 bases short and J 1 base short, with 12 bases between. As DNA, the CDR3 is TGCGCCAGCAGTGTCCAGGAATTGAACACCGGGGAGCTGTTTTTT. It is translated as CASSVQELNTGELFF.

A note on this clone: This sample also contains other DNA sequences that code for the same CDR3. The J gene is TRBJ1-5, the V gene TRBV5-5; D gene unclear. This CDR3 is 13 amino acids long. Trimming took off 0 bases at V and 5 bases at J, with 6 bases between the two ends. The V gene's germline CDR1 is SGHKS and CDR2 YYEKEE (reference sequence). The CDR3 sequence: CASSLDSYQPQHF. The CDR3 DNA reads TGTGCCAGCAGCTTGGACAGTTATCAGCCCCAGCATTTT. Full variable domain (rest looked up from reference TRBV5-5 and TRBJ1-5): DAGVTQSPTHLIKTRGQQVTLRCSPISGHKSVSWYQQVLGQGPQFIFQYYEKEERGRGNFPDRFSARQFPNYSSELNVNALLLGDSALYLCASSLDSYQPQHFGDGTRLSIL.

This clone was counted only a few times. V and J are TRBV7-9 and TRBJ2-7; 8 nucleotides agree with TRBD1. Germline V gene lookup returns CDR1 SEHNR and CDR2 FQNEAQ (reference sequence). The CDR3 has 15 residues. Losses at the gene ends were 1 base for V and 3 bases for J; bases not matched to a gene: 5. This chain's CDR3 is CASSLGQGRFYEQYF. In nucleotides, the CDR3 is TGTGCCAGCAGCTTAGGACAGGGGAGGTTCTACGAGCAGTACTTC.

The chain recombines TRBV10-3 with TRBJ2-3, with D tentatively TRBD2 (6 bases). Trimming shortened V by 4 bases and J by 2 bases, and 16 bases separated the two germline ends. There are 16 residues in the CDR3. Germline assignment: CDR1 ENHRY and CDR2 SYGVKD. Written as DNA, the CDR3 is TGTGCCATCAGTGGGTCCCTTAGCGGATCCACAGATACGCAGTATTTT. Translation: CAISGSLSGSTDTQYF.

CDR3 residues: CASSLAPYSSGGELFF. The CDR3 DNA sequence: TGCGCCAGCAGCTTGGCCCCCTACAGTTCTGGAGGGGAGCTGTTTTTT. The rearrangement links TRBV5-1 to TRBJ2-2, with unresolved D. Germline V gene data show CDR1 as SGHRS and CDR2 as YFSETQ. The CDR3 length is 16 residues. Between the trimmed V and J ends, which lost 0 bases and 8 bases, there was a span of 17 bases.

The chain couples TRBV3-1 (or the pseudogene TRBV3-2) to TRBJ2-1; D might be TRBD1 (5 bases). Germline values: CDR1 LGHDT, CDR2 YNNKEL (reference sequence). CDR3 size: 14 residues. Trimming cost V 4 bases and J 5 bases, with 12 bases left between them. CDR3 nucleotides: TGTGCCAGCAGCCCCAGGGCCTTCAACAATGAGCAGTTCTTC. The encoded protein is CASSPRAFNNEQFF.

The chain links TRBV27 to TRBJ1-2; the match to TRBD1 covers 10 bases. J lost 5 bases, V lost 5 bases, and 8 bases had no gene match. Germline CDR1 reads MNHEY; CDR2 reads SMNVEV (reference sequence). This CDR3 is 15 amino acids long. In DNA form, the CDR3 reads TGTGCCAGCAGTGTCCGGGACAGGGGTCTGTATGGCTACACCTTC. Translated, it gives CASSVRDRGLYGYTF.

The rearrangement uses TRBV2 and TRBJ1-2, with D perhaps TRBD1 (5 bases). V was cut by 8 bases and J by 4 bases, with 14 bases left in between. CDR1 is SNHLY, CDR2 FYNNEI, per germline. The CDR3 covers 13 residues. CDR3 DNA sequence: TGTGCCAGCCGGGGACCGACGGGCTATGGCTACACCTTC. Translating it yields CASRGPTGYGYTF. Supplemented by reference TRBV2 and TRBJ1-2, the full variable domain reads EPEVTQTPSHQVTQMGQEVILRCVPISNHLYFYWYRQILGQKVEFLVSFYNNEISEKSEIFDDQFSVERPDGSNFTLKIRSTKLEDSAMYFCASRGPTGYGYTFGSGTRLTVV.

The chain couples TRBV2 to TRBJ1-1; maybe TRBD1 (6 bases). V lost 6 bases, J lost 3 bases, and 14 bases lay in between. Germline V CDR1 and CDR2: SNHLY, FYNNEI. The CDR3 extends over 14 amino acids. The CDR3 DNA reads as TGTGCCAGCAGCAAGGACAGATTGTACACTGAAGCTTTCTTT. It codes for CASSKDRLYTEAFF. The full variable domain, in which reference TRBV2 and TRBJ1-1 provide the parts outside the CDR3, is EPEVTQTPSHQVTQMGQEVILRCVPISNHLYFYWYRQILGQKVEFLVSFYNNEISEKSEIFDDQFSVERPDGSNFTLKIRSTKLEDSAMYFCASSKDRLYTEAFFGQGTRLTVV.

The CDR3 DNA sequence: TGTGCCAGCAGCCAACAGGGAAATAATTCACCCCTCCACTTT. Translated: CASSQQGNNSPLHF. V usage is TRBV2 and J usage is TRBJ1-6; tentative D call: TRBD1 (6 bases). Trimming shortened V by 6 bases and J by 5 bases, and 11 bases separated the two germline ends. Germline V gives CDR1 SNHLY, CDR2 FYNNEI. The CDR3 runs to 14 residues.

The rearrangement uses TRBV6-5 and TRBJ2-5, with TRBD1 matching 11 bases. V dropped 6 bases and J dropped 3; count of bases not matched to a gene: 6. CDR1 MNHEY and CDR2 SVGAGI come from the germline V gene. This CDR3 spans 15 amino acids. In nucleotides, the CDR3 is TGTGCCAGCAGGCCAAGGACAGGGGGCAAAGAGACCCAGTACTTC. Protein sequence: CASRPRTGGKETQYF.